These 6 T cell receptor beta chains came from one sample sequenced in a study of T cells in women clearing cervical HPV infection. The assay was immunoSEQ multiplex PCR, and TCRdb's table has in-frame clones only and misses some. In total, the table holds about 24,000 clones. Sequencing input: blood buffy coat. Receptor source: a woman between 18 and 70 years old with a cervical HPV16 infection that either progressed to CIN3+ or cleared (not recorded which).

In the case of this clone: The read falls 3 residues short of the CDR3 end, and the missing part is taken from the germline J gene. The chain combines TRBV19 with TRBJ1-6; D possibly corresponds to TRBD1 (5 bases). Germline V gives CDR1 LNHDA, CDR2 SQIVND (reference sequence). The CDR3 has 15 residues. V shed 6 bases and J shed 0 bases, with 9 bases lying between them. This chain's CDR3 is CASRSDSSYNSPLHF. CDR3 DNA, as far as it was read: TGTGCCAGTAGGAGTGACAGCTCCTATAATTCACCC.

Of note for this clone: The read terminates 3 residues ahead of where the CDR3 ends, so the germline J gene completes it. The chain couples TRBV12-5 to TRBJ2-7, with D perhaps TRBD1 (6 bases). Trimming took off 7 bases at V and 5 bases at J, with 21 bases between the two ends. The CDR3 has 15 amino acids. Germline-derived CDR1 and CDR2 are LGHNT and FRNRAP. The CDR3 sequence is CASAPTGITTNEQYF. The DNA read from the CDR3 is TGTGCTAGTGCCCCAACAGGGATTACTACAAACGAG.

The sequenced CDR3 bases are TGCAGTGCGCTAGAGATTGACAGGCTGGCCCACGAG. Translating gives CSALEIDRLAHE. The whole CDR3 sequence reads CSALEIDRLAHEQYF. This chain uses TRBV20-1 with TRBJ2-7, with D perhaps matching TRBD1 (6 bases). Read data end 3 residues before the CDR3 end; the end is taken from the germline J gene. Germline values: CDR1 DFQATT, CDR2 SNEGSKA (reference sequence). The CDR3 contains 15 residues. Trimming left V 6 bases short and J 5 bases short, with 23 bases between.

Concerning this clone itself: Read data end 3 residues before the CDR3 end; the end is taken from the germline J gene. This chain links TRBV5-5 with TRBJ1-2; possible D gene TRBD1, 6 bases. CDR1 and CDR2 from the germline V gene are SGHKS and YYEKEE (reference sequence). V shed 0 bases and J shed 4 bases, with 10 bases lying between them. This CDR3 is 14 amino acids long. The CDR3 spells CASSLGDRLYGYTF. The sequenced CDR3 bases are TGTGCCAGCAGCTTGGGTGACAGGCTCTATGGC.

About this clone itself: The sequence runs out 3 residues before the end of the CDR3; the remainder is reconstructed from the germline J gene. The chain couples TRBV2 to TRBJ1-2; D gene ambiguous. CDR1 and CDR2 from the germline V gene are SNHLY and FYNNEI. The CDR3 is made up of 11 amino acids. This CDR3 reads CASFRFNDYTF. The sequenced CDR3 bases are TGTGCCAGCTTCAGGTTCAATGAC.

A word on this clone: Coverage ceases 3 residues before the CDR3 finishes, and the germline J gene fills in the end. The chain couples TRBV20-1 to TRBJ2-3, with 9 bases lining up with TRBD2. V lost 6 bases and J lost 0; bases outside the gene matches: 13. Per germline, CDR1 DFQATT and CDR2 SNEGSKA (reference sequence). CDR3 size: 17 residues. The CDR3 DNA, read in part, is TGCAGTGCACCGACTAGCGGTACCCTCCCTAGCACAGATACG. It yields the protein CSAPTSGTLPSTDT. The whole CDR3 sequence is CSAPTSGTLPSTDTQYF.